This T cell receptor beta chain was captured by sequencing in a study of vaccination and CD4 T cells after COVID-19. Study in general: The convalescents were made up of six males and four females, two of whom were Hispanic. The cells in question were stimulated using overlapping spike peptides derived from SARS-CoV-2, HCoV-NL63, HCoV-OC43 and HCoV-229E.

Germline V gives CDR1 MNHEY, CDR2 SVGEGT. The length of the CDR3 is 16 residues. Trimming removed 6 bases at V and 3 bases at J, with 21 bases between. The Oncomine TCR Beta short-read assay was applied to DNA of cultured CD4+ T cells. CD4+ T cells were cultured, and genomic DNA was extracted from them. TCRdb re-analysed the PCR reads in MiXCR, keeping a single row per CDR3 protein. The sample consists of 20,000 or so distinct CDR3 sequences, 30% to 35% of them appearing once. The treatment was: roughly 11-day PBMC culture with coronavirus spike peptide pools or control peptides (ViraFEST assay). Once peptide pools had expanded antigen-specific T cells, ViraFEST sequenced TCRs. On this clonotype itself: The antigen is undetermined.

The receptor's source is a human donor with COVID-19. Sequencing input: cultured CD4+ T cells from blood. This chain connects TRBV6-2 or TRBV6-3 to TRBJ2-7, with D maybe TRBD2 (6 bases). CDR3: CASSPLRGAGNYEQYF. For the CDR3, the DNA is TGTGCCAGCAGCCCCCTCCGCGGGGCGGGCAACTACGAGCAGTACTTC.